These 25 T cell receptor beta chains share one sample of origin, sequenced in a study of sequential checkpoint blockade in melanoma (dated by TCRdb to 2018 to 2020). The sample's treatment or condition label is to be understood as: randomized to nivolumab then ipilimumab (arm A) or the reverse (arm B). Library prep was done by the immunoSEQ multiplex PCR assay. TCRdb holds this immuneACCESS table with in-frame rearrangements only. Some clones are missing; in checked studies, unresolved V genes explain under half, and the rest has no known cause. The sample has a few thousand clones on record, around 21% of them singletons. The ten largest clones add up to 16% of the sample. The sequencing here drew on tumor tissue (inferred from file names), taken from a patient given nivolumab and ipilimumab in sequence. These receptors all come from a human donor with melanoma.

The chain links TRBV11-3 to TRBJ1-5; maybe TRBD1 (6 bases). Trimming removed 6 bases at V and 3 bases at J, with 12 bases between. The germline V gene encodes CDR1 SGHNT and CDR2 YENEEA. This CDR3 has 14 amino acids. The DNA for the CDR3 is TGTGCCAGCAGGCATGGACAGCTCAATCAGCCCCAGCATTTT. Translation gives CASRHGQLNQPQHF. Variable domain in full (rest from reference TRBV11-3 and TRBJ1-5): EAGVVQSPRYKIIEKKQPVAFWCNPISGHNTLYWYLQNLGQGPELLIRYENEEAVDDSQLPKDRFSAERLKGVDSTLKIQPAELGDSAVYLCASRHGQLNQPQHFGDGTRLSIL.

This clone counts as medium-sized. The chain joins TRBV28 to TRBJ2-7; D remains unclear. CDR3 length: 14 residues. Germline V gene data show CDR1 as MDHEN and CDR2 as SYDVKM. The V end was cut by 2 bases, the J end by 4 bases, with 12 bases between. The DNA for the CDR3 is TGTGCCAGCAGTTTACCCGGGTTGGTTTACGAGCAGTACTTC. Encoded protein: CASSLPGLVYEQYF.

The J gene is TRBJ2-7, the V gene TRBV6-8; D possibly corresponds to TRBD1 (6 bases). CDR3 length: 15 residues. Trimming stripped 8 bases from V and 4 bases from J, with 21 bases between. Germline-derived CDR1 and CDR2 are MNHGY and SAAAGT. Here the CDR3 reads CASSGQPIGGYEQYF. The CDR3 DNA reads TGTGCCAGCTCAGGACAGCCCATTGGTGGTTACGAGCAGTACTTC.

The CDR3: CASRLTASHNSPLHF. The CDR3 DNA is TGTGCCAGCAGGCTCACAGCGTCCCATAATTCACCCCTCCACTTT. V and J are TRBV11-3 and TRBJ1-6; no firm D call. Germline values: CDR1 SGHNT, CDR2 YENEEA. V was cut by 6 bases and J by 5 bases, with 14 bases left in between. This CDR3 spans 15 amino acids.

In this sample, this clone turned up a few times. The chain carries TRBV2 and TRBJ2-2, with 8 bases aligning to TRBD2. The trim removed 3 bases at V and 0 bases at J, leaving 3 bases unmatched. Germline V lookup: CDR1 SNHLY, CDR2 FYNNEI. This CDR3 spans 16 amino acids. The CDR3 loop is CASSDNSGANTGELFF. The CDR3 region has the DNA TGTGCCAGCAGTGATAATAGCGGGGCGAACACCGGGGAGCTGTTTTTT.

The chain links TRBV19 to TRBJ2-7; 8 bases agree with TRBD1. The CDR3 consists of 16 residues. CDR1 is LNHDA, CDR2 SQIVND, per germline (reference sequence). V lost 0 bases, J lost 2 bases, and 6 bases stayed unmatched. Here the CDR3 reads CASSIDRDRGTYEQYF. CDR3 in DNA: TGTGCCAGTAGTATAGATCGAGACAGGGGAACCTACGAGCAGTACTTC.

The rearrangement uses TRBV5-1 and TRBJ2-5; no definite D call. The CDR3 spans 14 residues. Germline-derived CDR1 and CDR2 are SGHRS and YFSETQ. Trimming cost V 0 bases and J 1 base, with 7 bases left between them. CDR3 residues: CASSLDSSQETQYF. In DNA, the CDR3 is TGCGCCAGCAGCTTGGACAGTTCCCAAGAGACCCAGTACTTC.

The gene calls are TRBV19 and TRBJ2-1, with D hard to call. This CDR3 is 15 amino acids long. Trimming pared 3 bases from V and 0 bases from J, leaving 9 bases between. Germline V gives CDR1 LNHDA, CDR2 SQIVND (reference sequence). DNA for the CDR3: TGTGCCAGTAGTATCGGTTACGGCTCCTACAATGAGCAGTTCTTC. The encoded protein is CASSIGYGSYNEQFF.

This clone was recorded many times. The rearrangement uses TRBV11-3 and TRBJ1-1; 7 bases align to TRBD1. This CDR3 region has 14 residues. Trimming removed 5 bases from V and 8 bases from J; junction bases left unmatched: 11. Germline lookup yields CDR1 SGHNT and CDR2 YENEEA. CDR3 protein: CASSPRDDRAEAFF. The CDR3 coding sequence is TGTGCCAGCAGCCCCCGGGATGACAGGGCCGAAGCTTTCTTT.

This clone was recorded at least ten times. V and J are TRBV11-3 and TRBJ1-5; D not certain. The CDR3 is 16 amino acids. Germline values: CDR1 SGHNT, CDR2 YENEEA. V was shortened by 5 bases and J by 1 base, with 15 bases between the two germline ends. CDR3 in amino acids: CASSPESDWSNQPQHF. CDR3 sequence (DNA): TGTGCCAGCAGCCCGGAGAGCGACTGGAGCAATCAGCCCCAGCATTTT.

This clone was seen only a few times. The chain uses TRBV23-1 and TRBJ2-7; D uncertain. TRBV23-1 is known as an ORF, though its function is uncertain. Trimming removed 8 bases from V and 3 bases from J, with 14 bases in between. The CDR3 spans 13 residues. The DNA for the CDR3 is TGCGCCAGCGGATCGGGCGGCCTCTACGAGCAGTACTTC. It codes for CASGSGGLYEQYF.

CDR3 amino acids: CASSWGPESYEQYF. For the CDR3, the DNA is TGTGCCAGCAGTTGGGGACCCGAGTCCTACGAGCAGTACTTC. The chain employs TRBV11-3 and TRBJ2-7; D is tentatively TRBD1 or TRBD2 (5 bases each). V was shortened by 6 bases and J by 1 base, with 13 bases between the two germline ends. CDR1 is SGHNT, CDR2 YENEEA, per germline. This CDR3 has 14 residues.

This clone was observed a few times. CDR3 loop: CASRGTGGLHTEAFF. The CDR3, as DNA: TGTGCCAGCAGGGGGACAGGGGGTCTCCACACTGAAGCTTTCTTT. This chain uses TRBV2 with TRBJ1-1, with 11 bases that match TRBD1. The CDR3 has 15 amino acids. Germline CDR1 is SNHLY and CDR2 is FYNNEI. Trimming cost V 6 bases and J 3 bases; bases outside gene matches: 6. The full variable domain, completed using reference TRBV2 and TRBJ1-1, is EPEVTQTPSHQVTQMGQEVILRCVPISNHLYFYWYRQILGQKVEFLVSFYNNEISEKSEIFDDQFSVERPDGSNFTLKIRSTKLEDSAMYFCASRGTGGLHTEAFFGQGTRLTVV.

This chain links TRBV19 with TRBJ1-5; the D is unclear. CDR1 is LNHDA and CDR2 is SQIVND in the germline V gene (reference sequence). CDR3 size: 14 residues. The V gene lost 5 bases and the J gene lost 7 bases, with 15 bases spanning the gap. CDR3 sequence: CASSPAGLGQPQHF. CDR3 bases: TGTGCCAGTAGTCCGGCCGGGCTTGGCCAGCCCCAGCATTTT.

This clone was detected only a few times. The chain employs TRBV28 and TRBJ2-7; 7 nucleotides line up with TRBD1. The germline CDR1 and CDR2 sequences are MDHEN and SYDVKM. Trimming took 4 bases from V and 0 from J; bases not matched to a gene: 3. This CDR3 has 14 residues. Here the CDR3 reads CASSSGTASYEQYF. As DNA, the CDR3 is TGTGCCAGCAGTTCCGGGACAGCCTCCTACGAGCAGTACTTC. Full variable domain (remainder filled in from reference TRBV28 and TRBJ2-7): DVKVTQSSRYLVKRTGEKVFLECVQDMDHENMFWYRQDPGLGLRLIYFSYDVKMKEKGDIPEGYSVSREKKERFSLILESASTNQTSMYLCASSSGTASYEQYFGPGTRLTVT.

This clone is medium-sized by share. The genes are TRBV18 and TRBJ1-4; TRBD1 aligns across 9 bases. The germline CDR1 and CDR2 sequences are KGHSH and LQKENI. Trimming at V came to 3 bases and at J to 8 bases, leaving 7 bases not matched to a gene. The CDR3 consists of 15 residues. The DNA for the CDR3 is TGTGCCAGCTCACCTGAGACAGGGGGAGGAGAAAAACTGTTTTTT. Protein product: CASSPETGGGEKLFF.

There are a few counts of this clone. The chain is built from TRBV11-3 and TRBJ1-1; 9 bases line up with TRBD1. Trimming took 2 bases from V and 4 from J; bases not matched to a gene: 5. Germline CDR1 is SGHNT and CDR2 is YENEEA. The length of the CDR3 is 15 residues. CDR3: CASSLSGQGSTEAFF. The CDR3 DNA is TGTGCCAGCAGCTTATCAGGACAGGGGTCCACTGAAGCTTTCTTT.

This chain links TRBV18 with TRBJ1-1; D unresolved. The germline V and J ends were trimmed by 3 bases and 2 bases, with 10 bases remaining between them. CDR1 and CDR2 (germline): KGHSH, LQKENI. The CDR3 is 14 residues long. This CDR3 is CASSPRHLNTEAFF. CDR3 in DNA: TGTGCCAGCTCACCCCGCCACCTTAACACTGAAGCTTTCTTT.

This clone was detected many times. The genes are TRBV11-3 and TRBJ2-2, with TRBD2 identical over 8 bases. J was trimmed by 6 bases and V by 3 bases; bases with no gene match: 3. The CDR3 has 14 residues. CDR1 and CDR2 from the germline V gene are SGHNT and YENEEA. The CDR3 bases are TGTGCCAGCAGCTTTCGACTAGCGCCCGGGGAGCTGTTTTTT. It is translated as CASSFRLAPGELFF.

The chain joins TRBV19 to TRBJ1-1, with 8 bases fitting TRBD1. The CDR3 loop spans 15 amino acids. Looked up from germline, CDR1 is LNHDA and CDR2 is SQIVND (reference sequence). With 5 bases clipped from V and 4 bases from J, the junction kept 9 bases outside the gene matches. CDR3 amino acids: CASSRDRSRGTEAFF. CDR3 sequence (DNA): TGTGCCAGTAGTCGGGACAGGAGTAGGGGCACTGAAGCTTTCTTT.

This clone showed up just a few times. V usage is TRBV6-8 and J usage is TRBJ1-5; D might be TRBD1 (6 bases). This CDR3 is built from 13 residues. V was cut by 6 bases and J by 4 bases, with 10 bases left in between. Germline CDR1 reads MNHGY; CDR2 reads SAAAGT. CDR3 sequence (DNA): TGTGCCAGCAGCCCAGGGGAGAATCAGCCCCAGCATTTT. This translates into CASSPGENQPQHF.

The chain recombines TRBV5-1 with TRBJ2-7; maybe TRBD1 (5 bases). The V end was cut by 0 bases, the J end by 5 bases, with 12 bases between. CDR1 and CDR2 from the germline V gene are SGHRS and YFSETQ. This CDR3 is built from 14 residues. CDR3 in amino acids: CASSLEQGRNEQYF. The CDR3 DNA reads as TGCGCCAGCAGCTTGGAGCAGGGAAGGAACGAGCAGTACTTC.

This chain connects TRBV29-1 to TRBJ2-5; D is unclear. The V end was cut by 7 bases, the J end by 5 bases, with 14 bases between. This CDR3 has 12 residues. Germline V gene data show CDR1 as SQVTM and CDR2 as ANQGSEA. This CDR3 reads CSARTVGETQYF. The DNA of the CDR3 is TGCAGCGCTCGAACCGTCGGGGAGACCCAGTACTTC.

This clone was seen only a few times. The chain carries TRBV15 and TRBJ2-2; D gene unclear. V dropped 0 bases and J dropped 4 bases, with 15 bases sitting between them. Germline lookup yields CDR1 LNHNV and CDR2 YYDKDF (reference sequence). The CDR3 has 17 amino acids. CDR3 loop: CATSRDRRDSTTGELFF. In nucleotides, the CDR3 is TGTGCCACCAGCAGAGATCGAAGGGATTCGACCACCGGGGAGCTGTTTTTT.

This clone was detected a few times. This chain joins TRBV10-3 and TRBJ2-5; TRBD1 matches 8 bases. CDR1 is ENHRY and CDR2 is SYGVKD in the germline V gene. CDR3 length equals 15 residues. The V and J ends lost 2 bases and 3 bases, in that order; junction bases with no gene match: 5. DNA for the CDR3: TGTGCCATCAGTGAGCCAGGGGGCGGGGAAGAGACCCAGTACTTC. It codes for CAISEPGGGEETQYF.